What follows describes a single T cell receptor beta chain. The antigen remains unidentified. The germline V gene encodes CDR1 SGDLS and CDR2 YYNGEE. The ends were cut back, 0 bases at V and 1 base at J, with 19 bases in the middle. The CDR3 has 18 amino acids. The entry originates in a study of T cell responses to AZD1222 COVID-19 vaccine. Study overall: Doses given second, at about 4 or about 12 weeks, were pooled.

The study, taken as a whole, reports: Spike was spanned by vaccine-associated CD4 TCRs, which were dominant at 160-218 and 743-854. Repertoire collection took place solely once the T cell response had peaked. Only six individuals given AZD1222 were seropositive at baseline.

The repertoire was sequenced with immunoSEQ multiplex PCR; TCRdb's copy has only in-frame clones and lacks some. The profile shows 80,000 to 130,000 clones, approximately 87% of them singletons. Here the sequenced sample was peripheral blood, taken on day 0 of AZD1222 vaccination. The clonotype originates from an adult in good health. The chain joins TRBV9 to TRBJ1-1; D is undetermined. The CDR3 coding sequence is TGTGCCAGCAGCGTAGTAGTGGGTGAGTTGAGGGCGAACACTGAAGCTTTCTTT. This codes for CASSVVVGELRANTEAFF.